Listed below are T cell receptor beta chains from one sample, sequenced in a study of early T cells in non-severe SARS-CoV-2 infection. Each CDR3 protein gets one entry after TCRdb re-called the 5' RACE reads with MiXCR. The sample contains 55,000 to 75,000 distinct CDR3 sequences, 9% to 15% of which appear only once. Sequencing was performed on whole blood. The receptors stem from an adult who was a healthcare worker with PCR-confirmed SARS-CoV-2 infection or an uninfected control (not recorded which). CDR3s include the opening cysteine and the closing phenylalanine or tryptophan. Fields, in order: V gene, J gene, D gene, clone size, CDR3 protein, CDR3 DNA. D genes are given only for firm matches. Only some rows state a clone size, as once, few, many or a class for expanded clones.

TRBV28	TRBJ2-3	NA	NA	CASSFQLARETSTDTQYF	TGTGCCAGCAGTTTTCAGCTAGCGAGGGAAACTAGCACAGATACGCAGTATTTT
TRBV7-2	TRBJ2-7	NA	many	CASSLDRPPNEQYF	TGTGCCAGCAGCCTGGACCGACCTCCTAACGAGCAGTACTTC
TRBV11-3	TRBJ2-1	TRBD2	NA	CASSLVIREDYNEQFF	TGTGCCAGCAGCTTAGTAATACGGGAGGACTACAATGAGCAGTTCTTC
TRBV20-1	TRBJ2-7	NA	NA	CSALRVAEQYF	TGCAGTGCTCTCAGGGTTGCCGAGCAGTACTTC
TRBV29-1	TRBJ1-2	NA	few	CSGRDAFYGYTF	TGCAGCGGGCGCGACGCCTTCTATGGCTACACCTTC
TRBV5-1	TRBJ1-1	NA	few	CASSLDSSEAFF	TGCGCCAGCAGCTTGGACAGCTCCGAAGCTTTCTTT
TRBV27	TRBJ2-4	NA	few	CATHSLLAKNIQYF	TGTGCCACCCACTCGTTACTAGCCAAAAACATTCAGTACTTC
TRBV28	TRBJ1-5	NA	NA	CASTPGLFLPQHF	TGTGCCAGCACTCCTGGCCTGTTCTTGCCCCAGCATTTT
TRBV2	TRBJ2-1	NA	NA	CASSDGGAYNEQFF	TGTGCCAGCAGTGATGGCGGGGCTTACAATGAGCAGTTCTTC
TRBV5-1	TRBJ1-1	NA	few	CASSPTKGVDTEAFF	TGCGCCAGCAGCCCCACCAAAGGGGTGGACACTGAAGCTTTCTTT
TRBV4-1	TRBJ2-1	NA	many	CASSPRSRNEQFF	TGCGCCAGCAGCCCAAGGAGCCGGAATGAGCAGTTCTTC
TRBV5-1	TRBJ1-2	TRBD1	NA	CASRPPGGEGYTF	TGCGCCAGCAGACCCCCAGGGGGCGAAGGCTACACCTTC
TRBV11-2	TRBJ1-4	NA	NA	CASSLGRDTPERELFF	TGTGCCAGCAGCTTAGGACGGGACACCCCCGAGAGGGAACTGTTTTTT
TRBV9	TRBJ2-1	TRBD2	many	CASSGMTSGSEDEQFF	TGTGCCAGCAGCGGAATGACTAGCGGGAGTGAGGATGAGCAGTTCTTC
TRBV7-2	TRBJ2-1	NA	many	CASSLTLAHYDEQFF	TGTGCCAGCAGCTTAACACTAGCCCATTACGATGAGCAGTTCTTC
TRBV20-1	TRBJ2-1	TRBD2	few	CSAPPKTSEYNEQFF	TGCAGTGCTCCCCCCAAGACTAGCGAGTACAATGAGCAGTTCTTC
TRBV19	TRBJ2-7	TRBD1	NA	CASSQDRGLYEQYF	TGTGCCAGTAGTCAGGACAGGGGGCTCTACGAGCAGTACTTC
TRBV29-1	TRBJ2-5	NA	NA	CSTRWGETQYF	TGCAGCACCAGGTGGGGAGAGACCCAGTACTTC
TRBV6-5	TRBJ1-5	NA	many	CASSPEGPLLNQPQHF	TGTGCCAGCAGCCCCGAGGGTCCGTTGCTCAATCAGCCCCAGCATTTT
TRBV6-5	TRBJ1-1	NA	NA	CASRRLGTEAFF	TGTGCCAGCAGGCGTCTCGGGACTGAAGCTTTCTTT
TRBV11-3	TRBJ2-5	NA	NA	CASSSSSEQETQYF	TGTGCCAGCTCTTCCAGCAGCGAACAAGAGACCCAGTACTTC
TRBV20-1	TRBJ2-7	TRBD1	NA	CSAPHRGTYEQYF	TGCAGTGCCCCTCACAGGGGTACCTACGAGCAGTACTTC
TRBV7-9	TRBJ2-7	TRBD1	NA	CASSSPGQGYEQYF	TGTGCCAGCAGCTCCCCCGGACAGGGTTACGAGCAGTACTTC
TRBV6-5	TRBJ2-7	TRBD2	many	CASSRNPSGSIYEQYF	TGTGCCAGCAGTCGAAATCCTAGCGGGAGTATCTACGAGCAGTACTTC
TRBV5-1	TRBJ1-2	NA	NA	CASSGVENGYTF	TGCGCCAGCAGCGGGGTGGAGAATGGCTACACCTTC
TRBV6-1	TRBJ2-7	TRBD2	few	CASGGLAAYEQYF	TGTGCCAGCGGGGGACTAGCGGCCTACGAGCAGTACTTC
TRBV5-4	TRBJ2-2	NA	few	CASSLVGTGELFF	TGTGCCAGCAGCTTGGTCGGGACCGGGGAGCTGTTTTTT